The 18 T cell receptor beta chains reported below all come from one sample, sequenced in a study of cytomegalovirus exposure and HLA in healthy donors. This PCR relied on a set of 60 Vbeta primers and 13 Jbeta primers. TCRdb's copy holds only in-frame clones and misses some; the assay was immunoSEQ multiplex PCR. There are over 80,000 clones in the sample; roughly four fifths occur only once, and over 3% lies in the top ten. The sample taken for sequencing was PBMCs. These receptors were taken from a man aged 40-55 years in good health and CMV-seronegative.

This rearrangement joins TRBV4-1 to TRBJ2-3; D remains ambiguous. The length of the CDR3 is 13 residues. Germline assignment: CDR1 MGHRA and CDR2 YSYEKL. The germline V and J ends were trimmed by 4 bases and 4 bases, with 9 bases remaining between them. CDR3 sequence: CASSLNRADTQYF. DNA for the CDR3: TGCGCCAGCAGCCTAAATAGAGCAGATACGCAGTATTTT.

The chain has TRBV7-9 and TRBJ2-1; D unresolved. The V end was cut by 1 base, the J end by 5 bases, with 6 bases between. Looked up from germline, CDR1 is SEHNR and CDR2 is FQNEAQ (reference sequence). The length of the CDR3 is 13 residues. CDR3: CASSLGLDNEQFF. CDR3 nucleotides: TGTGCCAGCAGCTTAGGACTCGACAATGAGCAGTTCTTC.

The CDR3 protein is CASSPRQGWNEQYF. DNA for the CDR3: TGTGCCAGCAGCCCCAGACAGGGATGGAACGAGCAGTACTTC. The gene calls are TRBV6-5 and TRBJ2-7; 7 bases match TRBD1. Germline V lookup: CDR1 MNHEY, CDR2 SVGAGI. The J segment lost 5 bases and the V segment lost 6 bases, leaving 10 bases of the junction unmatched. CDR3 length: 14 amino acids.

J is TRBJ1-1 and V is TRBV10-3, with D possibly matching TRBD1 (5 bases). V lost 6 bases, J lost 3 bases, and 11 bases lay in between. Germline V CDR1 and CDR2: ENHRY, SYGVKD. The CDR3 spans 13 residues. The CDR3 loop is CAIRAGTDTEAFF. CDR3 DNA: TGTGCCATCAGGGCGGGGACTGACACTGAAGCTTTCTTT.

The rearrangement joins TRBV7-9 to TRBJ2-1; TRBD1 matches 8 bases. The CDR3 is 13 residues long. Trimming at V came to 6 bases and at J to 10 bases, leaving 8 bases not matched to a gene. Germline loops: CDR1 SEHNR, CDR2 FQNEAQ (reference sequence). CDR3 bases: TGTGCCAGCAGAAGAGCGACAGGGGAGGAGCAGTTCTTC. Encoded protein: CASRRATGEEQFF.

V and J are TRBV27 and TRBJ1-6; 8 nucleotides agree with TRBD1. Germline V gene sequence: CDR1 MNHEY, CDR2 SMNVEV (reference sequence). The CDR3 length is 15 residues. Trimming cost V 5 bases and J 7 bases; bases outside gene matches: 7. In DNA form, the CDR3 reads TGTGCCAGCAGTGAGCGGACAGGGATGAATTCACCCCTCCACTTT. Translated, it gives CASSERTGMNSPLHF.

The V and J genes are TRBV4-2 and TRBJ1-1, with TRBD1 matching over 9 bases. The CDR3 totals 14 residues. Trimming cost V 4 bases and J 5 bases; bases outside gene matches: 5. Looked up from germline, CDR1 is LGHNA and CDR2 is YNFKEQ. CDR3 sequence: CASSRDREGTEAFF. CDR3 sequence (DNA): TGTGCCAGCAGCCGGGACAGGGAGGGGACTGAAGCTTTCTTT.

The count of this clone is one. V is TRBV29-1 and J is TRBJ1-2, with D possibly TRBD1 on 6 matching bases. Germline V gene sequence: CDR1 SQVTM, CDR2 ANQGSEA. V lost 6 bases to trimming and J lost 3 bases, with 14 bases between them. The CDR3 contains 13 residues. CDR3 DNA sequence: TGCAGCGTCGCACAGGGCCTCGACTATGGCTACACCTTC. It yields the protein CSVAQGLDYGYTF.

The rearrangement uses TRBV5-1 and TRBJ1-2, with a tentative D call TRBD1 (5 bases). This CDR3 comprises 15 residues. V was clipped by 6 bases and J by 0 bases, with 15 bases between them. CDR1 and CDR2 from the germline V gene are SGHRS and YFSETQ. The CDR3 DNA sequence: TGCGCCAGCAACCCGCGGACCAGGGCTAACTATGGCTACACCTTC. It specifies CASNPRTRANYGYTF. Full variable domain (outside the CDR3, taken from reference TRBV5-1 and TRBJ1-2): KAGVTQTPRYLIKTRGQQVTLSCSPISGHRSVSWYQQTPGQGLQFLFEYFSETQRNKGNFPGRFSGRQFSNSRSEMNVSTLELGDSALYLCASNPRTRANYGYTFGSGTRLTVV.

The chain links TRBV7-8 to TRBJ2-2; 8 nucleotides agree with TRBD2. This CDR3 is built from 16 residues. Germline values: CDR1 SGHVS, CDR2 FQNEAQ. J gave up 3 bases and V 2 bases, and 5 bases lay outside the gene matches. CDR3 sequence (DNA): TGTGCCAGCAGCTTAACGGGGGGGCGGGACACCGGGGAGCTGTTTTTT. Its protein product is CASSLTGGRDTGELFF. Variable domain in full (rest from reference TRBV7-8 and TRBJ2-2): GAGVSQSPRYKVAKRGQDVALRCDPISGHVSLFWYQQALGQGPEFLTYFQNEAQLDKSGLPSDRFFAERPEGSVSTLKIQRTQQEDSAVYLCASSLTGGRDTGELFFGEGSRLTVL.

J is TRBJ2-2 and V is TRBV27; 11 bases are a match to TRBD1. The V segment lost 1 base and the J segment 3 bases; nucleotides outside the gene matches: 4. Germline lookup yields CDR1 MNHEY and CDR2 SMNVEV (reference sequence). The CDR3 has 17 residues. DNA for the CDR3: TGTGCCAGCAGTTTATACTCGGGACAGGGGGACACCGGGGAGCTGTTTTTT. Its translation: CASSLYSGQGDTGELFF.

The V gene is TRBV9, the J gene TRBJ1-4, with 11 bases fitting TRBD1. The CDR3 is 14 amino acids. With 5 bases clipped from V and 10 bases from J, the junction kept 7 bases outside the gene matches. Germline V CDR1 and CDR2: SGDLS, YYNGEE. The CDR3 sequence: CASSQDRGRGKLFF. DNA for the CDR3: TGTGCCAGCAGTCAGGACAGGGGGCGAGGAAAACTGTTTTTT. Using reference TRBV9 and TRBJ1-4 for the parts outside the CDR3, the full variable domain is DSGVTQTPKHLITATGQRVTLRCSPRSGDLSVYWYQQSLDQGLQFLIQYYNGEERAKGNILERFSAQQFPDLHSELNLSSLELGDSALYFCASSQDRGRGKLFFGSGTQLSVL.

This chain uses TRBV5-6 with TRBJ1-6; 7 bases map to TRBD1. The CDR3 sequence is 17 residues long. V shed 0 bases and J 10 bases; nucleotides not matched to a gene: 13. The germline V gene encodes CDR1 SGHDT and CDR2 YYEEEE. The CDR3 nucleotides are TGTGCCAGCAGCTTGGGCCCGACAGGGTTCGCTCAGTCACCCCTCCACTTT. Translated, it gives CASSLGPTGFAQSPLHF.

The chain couples TRBV2 to TRBJ2-2; D is uncertain. This CDR3 spans 15 amino acids. V was pared by 6 bases and J by 0 bases, with 11 bases between. The V gene's germline CDR1 is SNHLY and CDR2 FYNNEI. The CDR3 DNA is TGTGCCAGCAGCTGGCAGTTCGCGAACACCGGGGAGCTGTTTTTT. Translation: CASSWQFANTGELFF. Complete variable domain (other parts from reference TRBV2 and TRBJ2-2): EPEVTQTPSHQVTQMGQEVILRCVPISNHLYFYWYRQILGQKVEFLVSFYNNEISEKSEIFDDQFSVERPDGSNFTLKIRSTKLEDSAMYFCASSWQFANTGELFFGEGSRLTVL.

V and J are TRBV5-1 and TRBJ2-5, with unresolved D. V was shortened by 4 bases and J by 4 bases, with 14 bases between the two germline ends. Germline CDR1 is SGHRS and CDR2 is YFSETQ. The CDR3 contains 14 residues. The chain's CDR3 is CASSLTTGRETQYF. DNA for the CDR3: TGCGCCAGCAGCCTTACGACGGGTCGAGAGACCCAGTACTTC.

This sequence joins TRBV5-4 and TRBJ1-6; D unresolved. This CDR3 region has 12 residues. V lost 3 bases, J lost 9 bases, and 7 bases lay in between. Looked up from germline, CDR1 is SGHNT and CDR2 is YYREEE (reference sequence). In nucleotides, the CDR3 is TGTGCCAGCAGCTCTATGAGTTCACCCCTCCACTTT. The encoded protein is CASSSMSSPLHF.

The CDR3 protein is CASSPVLAGGPGANVLTF. The CDR3, as DNA: TGTGCCAGCTCACCCGTACTAGCGGGGGGGCCTGGGGCCAACGTCCTGACTTTC. The rearrangement uses TRBV18 and TRBJ2-6; TRBD2 aligns across 13 bases. This CDR3 is built from 18 residues. V shed 3 bases, J shed 2 bases, and the junction held 4 bases outside the gene matches. CDR1 and CDR2 (germline): KGHSH, LQKENI.

This clone was seen more than once but under ten times. The rearrangement joins TRBV5-1 to TRBJ2-3; TRBD2 agrees at 10 bases. CDR1 is SGHRS, CDR2 YFSETQ, per germline. This CDR3 is 15 amino acids long. Losses at the gene ends were 4 bases for V and 2 bases for J; bases not matched to a gene: 4. CDR3 DNA sequence: TGCGCCAGCAGCATCCTAGCGGGGGCCACAGATACGCAGTATTTT. It yields the protein CASSILAGATDTQYF. The variable domain in full, completed from reference TRBV5-1 and TRBJ2-3, reads KAGVTQTPRYLIKTRGQQVTLSCSPISGHRSVSWYQQTPGQGLQFLFEYFSETQRNKGNFPGRFSGRQFSNSRSEMNVSTLELGDSALYLCASSILAGATDTQYFGPGTRLTVL.